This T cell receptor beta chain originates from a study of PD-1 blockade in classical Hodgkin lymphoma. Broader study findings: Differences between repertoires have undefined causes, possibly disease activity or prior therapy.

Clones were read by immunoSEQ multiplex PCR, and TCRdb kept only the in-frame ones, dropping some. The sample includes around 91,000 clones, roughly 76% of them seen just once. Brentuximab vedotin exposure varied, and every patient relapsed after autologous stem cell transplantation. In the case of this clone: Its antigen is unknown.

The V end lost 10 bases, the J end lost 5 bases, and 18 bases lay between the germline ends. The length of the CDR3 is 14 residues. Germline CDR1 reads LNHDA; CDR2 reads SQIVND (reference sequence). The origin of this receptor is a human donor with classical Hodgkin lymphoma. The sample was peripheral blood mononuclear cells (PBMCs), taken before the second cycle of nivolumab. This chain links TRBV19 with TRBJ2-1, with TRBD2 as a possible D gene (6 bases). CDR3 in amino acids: CATSATFHDNEQFF. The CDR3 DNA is TGTGCCACTAGCGCCACATTCCACGACAATGAGCAGTTCTTC.